Here is one T cell receptor beta chain with its context. The CDR3 runs 13 residues. CDR1 and CDR2 from the germline V gene are SGHTA and FQGNSA. V lost 5 bases and J 1 base, leaving 9 bases between the germline ends. The source of the sample is a study of control samples from healthy donors and cancer patients. Profiling relied on immunoSEQ multiplex PCR, and the TCRdb table lists in-frame clones only, not all of them. The repertoire holds 50,000 or so clones, with 80% to 90% as singletons. Sequencing was performed on PBMCs. This chain connects TRBV7-2 to TRBJ2-7; D gene ambiguous. This TCR was recovered from a woman between 50 and 59 years old with lung cancer. CDR3 region: CASSPGPSYEQYF. In DNA, the CDR3 is TGTGCCAGCAGCCCGGGCCCATCCTACGAGCAGTACTTC.